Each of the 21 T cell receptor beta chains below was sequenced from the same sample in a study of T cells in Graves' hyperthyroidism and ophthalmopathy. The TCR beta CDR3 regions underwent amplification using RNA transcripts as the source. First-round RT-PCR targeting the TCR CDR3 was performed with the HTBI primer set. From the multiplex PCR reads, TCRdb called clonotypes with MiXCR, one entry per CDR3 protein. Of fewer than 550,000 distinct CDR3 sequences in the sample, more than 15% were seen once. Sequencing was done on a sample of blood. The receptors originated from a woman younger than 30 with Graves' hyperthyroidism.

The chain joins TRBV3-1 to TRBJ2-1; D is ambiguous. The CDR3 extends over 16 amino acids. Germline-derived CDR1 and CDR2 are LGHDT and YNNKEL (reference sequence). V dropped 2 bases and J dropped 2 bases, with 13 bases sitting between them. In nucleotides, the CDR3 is TGTGCCAGCAGCCAAATCAACGGGCGAGCCTACAATGAGCAGTTCTTC. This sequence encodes CASSQINGRAYNEQFF.

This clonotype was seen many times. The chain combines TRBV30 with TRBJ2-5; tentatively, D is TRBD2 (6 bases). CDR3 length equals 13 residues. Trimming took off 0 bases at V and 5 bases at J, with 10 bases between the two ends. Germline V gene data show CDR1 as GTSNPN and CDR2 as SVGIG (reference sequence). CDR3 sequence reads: CAWSVDRGETQYF. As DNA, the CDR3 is TGTGCCTGGAGTGTTGACCGGGGGGAGACCCAGTACTTC.

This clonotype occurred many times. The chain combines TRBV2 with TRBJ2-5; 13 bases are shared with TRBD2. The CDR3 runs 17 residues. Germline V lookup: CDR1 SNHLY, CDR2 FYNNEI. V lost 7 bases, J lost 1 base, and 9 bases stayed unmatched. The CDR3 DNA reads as TGTGCCAGCACCCTGACTAGCGGGGGGTTATTCCAAGAGACCCAGTACTTC. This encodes CASTLTSGGLFQETQYF.

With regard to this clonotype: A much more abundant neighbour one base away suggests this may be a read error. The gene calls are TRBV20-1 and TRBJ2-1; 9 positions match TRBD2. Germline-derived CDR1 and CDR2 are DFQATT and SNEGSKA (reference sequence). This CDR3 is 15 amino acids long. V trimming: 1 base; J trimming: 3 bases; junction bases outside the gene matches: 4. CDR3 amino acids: CSARARTSDYNEQFF. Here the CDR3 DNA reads TGCAGTGCTAGAGCTCGGACTAGCGACTACAATGAGCAGTTCTTC.

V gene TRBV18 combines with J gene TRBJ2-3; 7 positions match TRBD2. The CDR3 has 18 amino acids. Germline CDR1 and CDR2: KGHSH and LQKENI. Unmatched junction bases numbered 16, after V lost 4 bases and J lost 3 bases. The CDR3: CASSRDDRTAGVTDTQYF. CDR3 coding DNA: TGTGCCAGCTCACGGGACGACCGAACGGCGGGGGTTACAGATACGCAGTATTTT.

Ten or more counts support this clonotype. The CDR3 loop is CASSRPGTGNTIYF. For the CDR3, the DNA is TGTGCCAGCAGCCGCCCAGGAACTGGAAACACCATATATTTT. The chain joins TRBV2 to TRBJ1-3; D remains ambiguous. Per germline, CDR1 SNHLY and CDR2 FYNNEI. V gave up 6 bases and J gave up 2 bases, with 11 bases separating them. This CDR3 comprises 14 residues.

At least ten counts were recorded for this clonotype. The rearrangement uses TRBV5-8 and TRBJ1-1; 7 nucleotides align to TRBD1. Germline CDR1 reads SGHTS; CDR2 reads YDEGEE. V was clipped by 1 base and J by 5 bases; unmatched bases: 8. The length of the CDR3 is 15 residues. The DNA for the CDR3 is TGTGCCAGCAGCTTGATGGTAGGGGGCGCGACTGAAGCTTTCTTT. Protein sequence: CASSLMVGGATEAFF.

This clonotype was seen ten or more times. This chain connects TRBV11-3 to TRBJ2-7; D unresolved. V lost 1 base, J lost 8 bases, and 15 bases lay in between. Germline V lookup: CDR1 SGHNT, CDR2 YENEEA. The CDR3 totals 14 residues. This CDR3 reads CASSLGGSETKQYF. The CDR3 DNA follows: TGTGCCAGCAGCTTAGGTGGTAGTGAGACCAAGCAGTACTTC.

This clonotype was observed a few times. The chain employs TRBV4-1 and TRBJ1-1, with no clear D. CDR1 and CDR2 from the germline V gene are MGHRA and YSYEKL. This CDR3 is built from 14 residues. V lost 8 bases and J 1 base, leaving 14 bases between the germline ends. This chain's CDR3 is CASRPYSTNTEAFF. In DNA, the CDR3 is TGCGCCAGCCGGCCTTATAGTACGAACACTGAAGCTTTCTTT.

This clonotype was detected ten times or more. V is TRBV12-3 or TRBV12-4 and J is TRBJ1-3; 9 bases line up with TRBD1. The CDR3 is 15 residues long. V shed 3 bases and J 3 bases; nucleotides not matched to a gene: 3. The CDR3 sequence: CASSFNRGHGNTIYF. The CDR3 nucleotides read TGTGCCAGCAGTTTTAACAGGGGGCATGGAAACACCATATATTTT.

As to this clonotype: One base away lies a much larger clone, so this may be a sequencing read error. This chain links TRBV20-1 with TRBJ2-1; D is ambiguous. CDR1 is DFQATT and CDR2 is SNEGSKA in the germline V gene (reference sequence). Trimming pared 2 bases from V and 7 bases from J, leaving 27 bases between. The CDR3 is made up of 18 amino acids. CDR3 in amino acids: CSARSPSTPWRLTNEQFF. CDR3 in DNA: TGCAGTGCTAGATCCCCCTCTACCCCGTGGCGGCTGACGAATGAGCAGTTCTTC.

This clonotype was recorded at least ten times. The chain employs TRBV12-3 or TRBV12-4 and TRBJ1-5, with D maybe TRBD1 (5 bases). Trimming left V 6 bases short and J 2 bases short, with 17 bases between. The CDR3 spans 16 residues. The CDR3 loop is CASSSRETGRNQPQHF. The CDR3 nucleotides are TGTGCCAGCAGCTCCCGAGAAACAGGTCGCAATCAGCCCCAGCATTTT.

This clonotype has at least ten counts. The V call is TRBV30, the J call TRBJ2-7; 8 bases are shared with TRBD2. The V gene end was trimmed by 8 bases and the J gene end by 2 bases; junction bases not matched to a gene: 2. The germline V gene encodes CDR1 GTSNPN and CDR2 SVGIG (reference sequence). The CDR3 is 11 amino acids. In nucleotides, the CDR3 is TGTGCCCGGGGGGGGCCCTACGAGCAGTACTTC. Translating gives CARGGPYEQYF.

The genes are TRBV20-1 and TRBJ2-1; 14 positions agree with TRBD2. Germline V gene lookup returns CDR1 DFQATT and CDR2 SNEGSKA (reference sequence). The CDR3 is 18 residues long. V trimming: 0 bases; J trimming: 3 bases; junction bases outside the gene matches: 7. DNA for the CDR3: TGCAGTGCTAGAGATGGGACTAGCGGGAGATGGGTCTACAATGAGCAGTTCTTC. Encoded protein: CSARDGTSGRWVYNEQFF.

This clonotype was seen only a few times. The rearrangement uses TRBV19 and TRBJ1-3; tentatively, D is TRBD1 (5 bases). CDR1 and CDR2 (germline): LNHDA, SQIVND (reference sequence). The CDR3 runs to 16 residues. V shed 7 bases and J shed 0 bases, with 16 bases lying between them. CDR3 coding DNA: TGTGCCAGTACGACGGTTCAGGGCCTCTCTGGAAACACCATATATTTT. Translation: CASTTVQGLSGNTIYF.

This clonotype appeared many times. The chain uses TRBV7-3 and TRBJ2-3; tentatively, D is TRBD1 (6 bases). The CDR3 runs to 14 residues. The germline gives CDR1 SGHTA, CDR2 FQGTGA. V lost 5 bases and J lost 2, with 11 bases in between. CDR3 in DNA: TGTGCCAGCAGCCTACAGGGTTACACAGATACGCAGTATTTT. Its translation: CASSLQGYTDTQYF. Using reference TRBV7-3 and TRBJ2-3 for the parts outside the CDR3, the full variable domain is GAGVSQTPSNKVTEKGKYVELRCDPISGHTALYWYRQSLGQGPEFLIYFQGTGAADDSGLPNDRFFAVRPEGSVSTLKIQRTERGDSAVYLCASSLQGYTDTQYFGPGTRLTVL.

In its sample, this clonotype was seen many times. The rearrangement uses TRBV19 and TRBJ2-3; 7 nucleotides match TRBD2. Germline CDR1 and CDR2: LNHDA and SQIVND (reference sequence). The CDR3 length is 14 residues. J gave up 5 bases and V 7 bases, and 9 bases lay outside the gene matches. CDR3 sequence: CASKPRGGLDTQYF. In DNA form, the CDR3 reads TGTGCCAGTAAGCCGAGGGGAGGGCTAGATACGCAGTATTTT.

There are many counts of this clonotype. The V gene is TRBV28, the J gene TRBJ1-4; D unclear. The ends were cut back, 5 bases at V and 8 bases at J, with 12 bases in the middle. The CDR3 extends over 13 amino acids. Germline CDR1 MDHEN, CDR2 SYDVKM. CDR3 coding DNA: TGTGCCAGCAGTCCCGGGAGGAGGGAAAAACTGTTTTTT. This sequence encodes CASSPGRREKLFF. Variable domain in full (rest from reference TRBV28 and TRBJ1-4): DVKVTQSSRYLVKRTGEKVFLECVQDMDHENMFWYRQDPGLGLRLIYFSYDVKMKEKGDIPEGYSVSREKKERFSLILESASTNQTSMYLCASSPGRREKLFFGSGTQLSVL.

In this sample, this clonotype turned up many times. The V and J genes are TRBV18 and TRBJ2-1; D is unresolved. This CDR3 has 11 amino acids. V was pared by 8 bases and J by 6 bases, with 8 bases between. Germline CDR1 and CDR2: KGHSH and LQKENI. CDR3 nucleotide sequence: TGTGCCAGCAGTCCGCTCAATGAGCAGTTCTTC. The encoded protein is CASSPLNEQFF.

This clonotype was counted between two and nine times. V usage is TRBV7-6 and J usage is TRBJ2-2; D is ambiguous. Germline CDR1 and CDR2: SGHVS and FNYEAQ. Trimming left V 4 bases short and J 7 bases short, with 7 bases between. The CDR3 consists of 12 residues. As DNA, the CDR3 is TGTGCCAGCAGCTCGATCTTCGGGGAGCTGTTTTTT. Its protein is CASSSIFGELFF. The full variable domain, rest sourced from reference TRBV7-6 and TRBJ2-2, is GAGVSQSPRYKVTKRGQDVALRCDPISGHVSLYWYRQALGQGPEFLTYFNYEAQQDKSGLPNDRFSAERPEGSISTLTIQRTEQRDSAMYRCASSSIFGELFFGEGSRLTVL.

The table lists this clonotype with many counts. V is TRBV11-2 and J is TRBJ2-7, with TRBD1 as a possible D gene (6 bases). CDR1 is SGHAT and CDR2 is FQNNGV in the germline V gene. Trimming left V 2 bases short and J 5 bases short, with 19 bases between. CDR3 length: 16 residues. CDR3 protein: CASSLRPGDMPHEQYF. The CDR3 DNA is TGTGCCAGCAGCTTACGACCCGGGGACATGCCCCACGAGCAGTACTTC.